This T cell receptor delta chain was recovered during a study of gamma-delta T cells after stem cell transplantation. TCRdb reanalyzed the RT-PCR reads using CATT. Here the sample spans some 2,000 delta-chain clones, about 15% being singletons. Germline values: CDR1 GEAIGNYY, CDR2 EKD. The CDR3 extends over 18 amino acids. V was pared by 3 bases and J by 0 bases, with 12 bases of the junction left unmatched. The table lists this clone with a few counts. The genes are TRDV2 and TRDJ1; 10 bases are a match to TRDD3. Material: gamma-delta T cells. This clonotype originated in a human donor. It is not recorded whose cells these are; they may come from a transplant donor. CDR3 DNA sequence: TGTGCCTGTGACCTACTCTTACTGGGGGATTCGTACACCGATAAACTCATCTTT. Its protein product is CACDLLLLGDSYTDKLIF.